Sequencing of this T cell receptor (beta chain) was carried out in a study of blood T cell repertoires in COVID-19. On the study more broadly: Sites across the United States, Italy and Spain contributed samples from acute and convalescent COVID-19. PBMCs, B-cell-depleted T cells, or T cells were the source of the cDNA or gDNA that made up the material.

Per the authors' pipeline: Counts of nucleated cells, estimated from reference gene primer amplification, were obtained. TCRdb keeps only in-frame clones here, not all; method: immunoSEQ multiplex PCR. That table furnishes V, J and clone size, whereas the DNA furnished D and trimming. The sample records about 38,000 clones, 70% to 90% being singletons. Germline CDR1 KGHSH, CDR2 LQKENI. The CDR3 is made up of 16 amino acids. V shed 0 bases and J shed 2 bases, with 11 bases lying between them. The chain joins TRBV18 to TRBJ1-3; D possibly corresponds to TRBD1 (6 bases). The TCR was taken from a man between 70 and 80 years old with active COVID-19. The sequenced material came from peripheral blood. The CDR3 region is CASSPPNGDTGNTIYF. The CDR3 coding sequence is TGTGCCAGCTCACCACCGAACGGGGACACTGGAAACACCATATATTTT.